This paragraph reports one TCR beta chain. Antigen unknown. Running of the v3.0 immunoSEQ assay took place at survey level. The protocol was immunoSEQ multiplex PCR, while the TCRdb copy is restricted to in-frame clones and leaves out a portion. The data hold 30,000 to 40,000 clones, with around 94% observed a single time. The data derive from a study of long-term antiretroviral therapy in people with HIV. General study findings and limits: Post-ART samples showed increased diversity that remained below transplant donor control levels.

Every one of the donors gave at least one pre-ART PBMC sample and at least two post-ART PBMC samples. The content of samples before DNA extraction was roughly 0.95-11 million cryopreserved PBMC. The germline V gene encodes CDR1 MNHNS and CDR2 SASEGT. The CDR3 has 14 amino acids. V was clipped by 3 bases and J by 11 bases; unmatched bases: 9. The sequencing here drew on unsorted PBMCs, taken 5.1 years after starting antiretroviral therapy. This TCR derives from a woman between 50 and 59 years old with HIV. V usage is TRBV6-1 and J usage is TRBJ1-2; TRBD1 matches at 10 bases. The CDR3 here is CASSDYSGTGVYTF. The CDR3 nucleotides read TGTGCCAGCAGTGATTACTCCGGGACAGGGGTTTACACCTTC.